One T cell receptor (beta chain) is described in this entry. No antigen is known for it. Its ends do not fully match the called genes, so a read error is possible. A second PCR of roughly 6 to 12 cycles used a sample-barcoded 5' primer and a J-beta primer mix. TCRdb used MiXCR to reprocess the 5' RACE reads, holding one entry per CDR3 protein. The sample consists of over 600,000 distinct CDR3 sequences, 35% to 60% of them appearing once. The data belong to a study of blood T cells in healthy people across ages. General study findings and limits: Changes seen in expanded clonotypes were possibly confounded by donor CMV status left unknown.

CDR1 and CDR2 (germline): SGHRS, YFSETQ. CDR3 length: 14 residues. This receptor was identified in an elderly man in good health. Sequencing used blood. J is TRBJ1-6 and V is TRBV5-1; D gene ambiguous. The CDR3 DNA follows: TGCGCCGGCAGCCGCGAGGGATTTGATTCACCCCTCCACTTT. The encoded protein is CAGSREGFDSPLHF.